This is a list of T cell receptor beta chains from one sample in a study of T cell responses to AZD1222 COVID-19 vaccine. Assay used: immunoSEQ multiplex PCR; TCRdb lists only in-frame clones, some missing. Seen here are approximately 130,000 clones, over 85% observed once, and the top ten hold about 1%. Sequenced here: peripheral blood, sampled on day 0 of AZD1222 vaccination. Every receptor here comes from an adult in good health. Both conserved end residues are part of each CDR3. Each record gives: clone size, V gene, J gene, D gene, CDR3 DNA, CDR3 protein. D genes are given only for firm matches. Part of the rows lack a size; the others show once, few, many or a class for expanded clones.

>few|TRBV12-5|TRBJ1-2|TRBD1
TGTGCTAGTGGACCCGGACAGGGTAGGATAAGAGAGAGCTACACCTTC
CASGPGQGRIRESYTF
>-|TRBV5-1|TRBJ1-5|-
TGCGCCAGCAGCTTGGAACCAAGCGGGCCCCAGCATTTT
CASSLEPSGPQHF
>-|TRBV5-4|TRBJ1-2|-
TGTGCCAGCAGCGCTCAGGGTATCCGCCATGGCTACACCTTC
CASSAQGIRHGYTF
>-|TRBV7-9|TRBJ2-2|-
TGTGCCAGCAGCTTTCTCGCGGGGACCGGGGAGCTGTTTTTT
CASSFLAGTGELFF
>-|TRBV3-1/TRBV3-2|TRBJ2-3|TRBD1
TGTGCCAGCAGAGGGCCCGGGACAGGGGGTTACGATACGCAGTATTTT
CASRGPGTGGYDTQYF
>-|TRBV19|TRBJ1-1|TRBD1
TGTGCCAGTAGTGCCCGGGACAGGGGAGTGGACACTGAAGCTTTCTTT
CASSARDRGVDTEAFF
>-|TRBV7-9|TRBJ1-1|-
TGTGCCAGCAGCTTAGCAGTCGAAGCTTTCTTT
CASSLAVEAFF
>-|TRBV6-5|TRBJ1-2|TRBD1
TGTGCCAGCAGTTACATTACAGGGGGCGGCTATGGCTACACCTTC
CASSYITGGGYGYTF
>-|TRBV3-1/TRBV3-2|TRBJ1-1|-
TGTGCCAGCAGCCGCGACAGATTTGAAGCTTTCTTT
CASSRDRFEAFF
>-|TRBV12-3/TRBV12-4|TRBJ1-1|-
TGTGCCAGCCGGTTTCCCGAGACTGAAGCTTTCTTT
CASRFPETEAFF
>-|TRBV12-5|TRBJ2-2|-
TGTGCTAGTGGTTTGGTATTTTTGGATTTGAACACCGGGGAGCTGTTTTTT
CASGLVFLDLNTGELFF
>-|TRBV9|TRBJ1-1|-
TGTGCCAGCAGCCAAACCCGACAGAACACTGAAGCTTTCTTT
CASSQTRQNTEAFF
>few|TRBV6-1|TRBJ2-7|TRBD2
TGTGCCAGCAGTGAGGCTAGCGGGGGGGCCCGCGAGCAGTACTTC
CASSEASGGAREQYF
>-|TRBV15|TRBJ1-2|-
TGTGCCACCAGCAGAGCCCTTTCAGGGCCGAACTATGGCTACACCTTC
CATSRALSGPNYGYTF
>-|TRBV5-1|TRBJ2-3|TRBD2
TGCGCCAGCAGCTCTAAACCAACTAGCGGGGGGGCCCCAGATACGCAGTATTTT
CASSSKPTSGGAPDTQYF
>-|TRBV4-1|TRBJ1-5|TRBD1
TGCGCCAGCAGCCAATTGGGACAGGGCGGTCAGCCCCAGCATTTT
CASSQLGQGGQPQHF
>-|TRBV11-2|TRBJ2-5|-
TGTGCCAGCAGCTCATCGGTGGGGTTTAGGGAGACCCAGTACTTC
CASSSSVGFRETQYF
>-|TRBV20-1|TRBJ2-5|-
TGCAGTGCTAGTAAAGAGACCCAGTACTTC
CSASKETQYF
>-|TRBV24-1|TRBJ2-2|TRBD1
TGTGCCACCAGTGGTCCTCCAGGGGGCGCGAACACCGGGGAGCTGTTTTTT
CATSGPPGGANTGELFF
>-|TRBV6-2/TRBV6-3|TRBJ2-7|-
TGTGCCAGCAGCCCTTTGGCCTTCAAACGCGGCTACGAGCAGTACTTC
CASSPLAFKRGYEQYF
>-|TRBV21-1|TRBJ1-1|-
TGTGCCAGCAGCAAAGCGGGAGGACAGGGCAATCCTGAAGCTTTCTTT
CASSKAGGQGNPEAFF
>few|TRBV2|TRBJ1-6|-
TGTGCCAGCAGTGAGGGCAGGGAAGGCCTCCTCCACTTT
CASSEGREGLLHF
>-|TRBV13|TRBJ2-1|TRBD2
TGTGCCAGCAGCTTACGACTAGCGGCCTTTTACTCCTACAATGAGCAGTTCTTC
CASSLRLAAFYSYNEQFF
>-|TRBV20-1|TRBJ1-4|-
TGCAGTGCAAGGACACCCGAAAAACTGTTTTTT
CSARTPEKLFF
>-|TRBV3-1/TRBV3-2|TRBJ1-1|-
TGTGCCAGCAGCCATACGACTGAAGCTTTCTTT
CASSHTTEAFF
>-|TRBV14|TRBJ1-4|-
TGTGCCAGCAGCCAAAGACTAACTGAAAAACTGTTTTTT
CASSQRLTEKLFF
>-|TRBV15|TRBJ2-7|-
TGTGCCACCAGCAGAGATTTATGGCCCGAGCAGTACTTC
CATSRDLWPEQYF
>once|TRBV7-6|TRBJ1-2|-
TGTGCCAGCAGCTTAGTCGCAGGAGACAGGAACTATGGCTACACCTTC
CASSLVAGDRNYGYTF
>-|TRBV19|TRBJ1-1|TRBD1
TGTGCCAGTAGTAAGGGGGCTGGTTTGGTGACTAACACTGAAGCTTTCTTT
CASSKGAGLVTNTEAFF
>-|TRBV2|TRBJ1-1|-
TGTGCCAGCAGTGGGGGGCAAGGCACTGAAGCTTTCTTT
CASSGGQGTEAFF
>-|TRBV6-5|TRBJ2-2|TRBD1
TGTGCCACGGGGGGACAGGGGGGCACCGGGGAGCTGTTTTTT
CATGGQGGTGELFF
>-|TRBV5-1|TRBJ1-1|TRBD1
TGCGCCAGCAGCTGGGACAGAAACACTGAAGCTTTCTTT
CASSWDRNTEAFF
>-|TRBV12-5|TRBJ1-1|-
TGTGCTAGTGGTTTGGCTACGAACACTGAAGCTTTCTTT
CASGLATNTEAFF
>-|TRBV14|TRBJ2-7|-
TGTGCCAGCAGCCAAGGGGTATCAAGTAGAAGCCCTTCCTACGAGCAGTACTTC
CASSQGVSSRSPSYEQYF
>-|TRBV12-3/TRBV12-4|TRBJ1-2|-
TGTGCCAGCACCTCCCCGGGGGGCTATGGCTACACCTTC
CASTSPGGYGYTF
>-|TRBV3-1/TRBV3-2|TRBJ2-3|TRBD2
TGTGCCAGCAGCCCGGGACTAGCGAGTCATACGCAGTATTTT
CASSPGLASHTQYF
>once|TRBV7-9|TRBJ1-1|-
TGTGCCAGCAGCTTAGTGGGGGTTGAAGCTTTCTTT
CASSLVGVEAFF
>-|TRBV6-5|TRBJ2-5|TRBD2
TGTGCCAGCAAATTAGCGGGGGGGCTCCAAGAGACCCAGTACTTC
CASKLAGGLQETQYF
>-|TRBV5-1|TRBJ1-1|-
TGCGCCAGCAGCTTCACGAACACTGAAGCTTTCTTT
CASSFTNTEAFF
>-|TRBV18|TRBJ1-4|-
TGTGCCAGCTCCCGTCCGGGGGAGGAAAAACTGTTTTTT
CASSRPGEEKLFF
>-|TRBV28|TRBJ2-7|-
TGTGCCAGCACCCCGACCCGAACCCTCTACGAGCAGTACTTC
CASTPTRTLYEQYF
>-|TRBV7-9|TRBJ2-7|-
TGTGCCAGCAGCTCCGGGGCTTACGAGCAGTACTTC
CASSSGAYEQYF
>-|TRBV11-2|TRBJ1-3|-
TGTGCCAGCAGCTCCTTTGGAAACACCATATATTTT
CASSSFGNTIYF
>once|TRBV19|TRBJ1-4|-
TGTGCCACCAGGGGTCGGGAAAAACTGTTTTTT
CATRGREKLFF
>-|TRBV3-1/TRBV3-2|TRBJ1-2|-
TGTGCCAGCAGCCAAGATACTCGTGGCTACACCTTC
CASSQDTRGYTF
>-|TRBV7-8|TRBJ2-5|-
TGTGCCAGCAGCTTCCAGTACTTC
CASSFQYF